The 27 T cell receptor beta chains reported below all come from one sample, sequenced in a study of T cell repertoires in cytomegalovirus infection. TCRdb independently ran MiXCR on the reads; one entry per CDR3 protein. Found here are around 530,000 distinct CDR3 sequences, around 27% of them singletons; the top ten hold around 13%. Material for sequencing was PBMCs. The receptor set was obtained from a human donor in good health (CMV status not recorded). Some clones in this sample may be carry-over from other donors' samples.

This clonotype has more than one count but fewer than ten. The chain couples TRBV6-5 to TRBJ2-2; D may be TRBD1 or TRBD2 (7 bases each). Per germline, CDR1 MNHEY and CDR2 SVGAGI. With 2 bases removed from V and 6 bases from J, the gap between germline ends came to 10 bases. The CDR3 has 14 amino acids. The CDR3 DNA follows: TGTGCCAGCAGTTACGCAGGGGGGGCCGGGGAGCTGTTTTTT. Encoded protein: CASSYAGGAGELFF.

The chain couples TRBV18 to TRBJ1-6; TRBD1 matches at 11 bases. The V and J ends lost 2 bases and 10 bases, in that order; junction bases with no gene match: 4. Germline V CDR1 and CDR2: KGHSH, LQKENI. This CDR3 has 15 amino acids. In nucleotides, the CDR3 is TGTGCCAGCTCACCAGGGACAGGGGGTCGCTCACCCCTCCACTTT. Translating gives CASSPGTGGRSPLHF.

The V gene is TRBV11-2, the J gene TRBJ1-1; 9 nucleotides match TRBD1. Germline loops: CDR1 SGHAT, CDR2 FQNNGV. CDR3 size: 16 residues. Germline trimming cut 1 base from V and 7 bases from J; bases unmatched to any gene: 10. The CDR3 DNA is TGTGCCAGCAGCTTAGGCCACAGGGGGCCCCAGCTTGAAGCTTTCTTT. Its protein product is CASSLGHRGPQLEAFF.

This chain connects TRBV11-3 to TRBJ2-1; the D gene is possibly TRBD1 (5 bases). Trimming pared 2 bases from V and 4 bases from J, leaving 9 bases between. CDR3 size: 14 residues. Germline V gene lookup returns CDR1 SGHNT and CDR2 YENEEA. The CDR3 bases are TGTGCCAGCAGCTTACGCTCAGGGTACAATGAGCAGTTCTTC. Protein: CASSLRSGYNEQFF.

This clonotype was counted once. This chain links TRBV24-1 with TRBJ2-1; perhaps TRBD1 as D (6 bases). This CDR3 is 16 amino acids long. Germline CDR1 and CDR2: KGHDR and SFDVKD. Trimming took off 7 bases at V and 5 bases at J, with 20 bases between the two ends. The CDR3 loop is CATSLSGTHINNEQFF. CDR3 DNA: TGTGCCACCAGCCTCTCCGGGACACACATAAACAATGAGCAGTTCTTC.

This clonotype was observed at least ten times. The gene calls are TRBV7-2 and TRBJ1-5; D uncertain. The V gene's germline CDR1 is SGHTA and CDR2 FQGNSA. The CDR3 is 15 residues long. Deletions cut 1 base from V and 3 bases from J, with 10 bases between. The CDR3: CASSLGRNYNQPQHF. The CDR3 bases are TGTGCCAGCAGCTTAGGACGGAACTACAATCAGCCCCAGCATTTT.

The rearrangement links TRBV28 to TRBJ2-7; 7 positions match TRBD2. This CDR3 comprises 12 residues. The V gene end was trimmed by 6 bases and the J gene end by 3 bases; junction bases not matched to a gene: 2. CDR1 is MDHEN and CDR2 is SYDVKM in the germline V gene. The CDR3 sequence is CASRTSSYEQYF. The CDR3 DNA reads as TGTGCCAGCAGGACTAGCAGCTACGAGCAGTACTTC. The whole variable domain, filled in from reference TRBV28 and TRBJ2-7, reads DVKVTQSSRYLVKRTGEKVFLECVQDMDHENMFWYRQDPGLGLRLIYFSYDVKMKEKGDIPEGYSVSREKKERFSLILESASTNQTSMYLCASRTSSYEQYFGPGTRLTVT.

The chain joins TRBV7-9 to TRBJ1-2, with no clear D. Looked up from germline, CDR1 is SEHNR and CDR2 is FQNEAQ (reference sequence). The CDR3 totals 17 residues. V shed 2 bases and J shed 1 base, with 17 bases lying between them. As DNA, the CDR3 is TGTGCCAGCAGCTTACCCAACCGGTACCCATTTAACTATGGCTACACCTTC. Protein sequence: CASSLPNRYPFNYGYTF.

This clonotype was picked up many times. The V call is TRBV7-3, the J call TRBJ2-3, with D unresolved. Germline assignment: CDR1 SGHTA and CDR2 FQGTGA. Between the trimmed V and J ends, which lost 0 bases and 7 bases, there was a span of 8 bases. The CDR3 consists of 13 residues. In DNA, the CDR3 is TGTGCCAGCAGCTTAACAAGTCAAAATACGCAGTATTTT. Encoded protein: CASSLTSQNTQYF.

CDR3 nucleotide sequence: TGCAGTGCTAGAGACAGCGGGAGGGCCCGTGGCGAGCAGTACTTC. Amino acids: CSARDSGRARGEQYF. The V gene is TRBV20-1, the J gene TRBJ2-7, with 10 bases that match TRBD2. Germline-derived CDR1 and CDR2 are DFQATT and SNEGSKA (reference sequence). This CDR3 region has 15 residues. V lost 0 bases, J lost 6 bases, and 8 bases stayed unmatched.

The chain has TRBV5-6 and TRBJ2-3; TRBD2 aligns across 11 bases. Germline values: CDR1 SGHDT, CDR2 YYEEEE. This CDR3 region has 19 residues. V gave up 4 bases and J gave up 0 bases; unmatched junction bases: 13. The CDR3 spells CASSAALAGEISSTDTQYF. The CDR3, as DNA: TGTGCCAGCAGCGCCGCACTAGCGGGAGAGATCTCTAGCACAGATACGCAGTATTTT.

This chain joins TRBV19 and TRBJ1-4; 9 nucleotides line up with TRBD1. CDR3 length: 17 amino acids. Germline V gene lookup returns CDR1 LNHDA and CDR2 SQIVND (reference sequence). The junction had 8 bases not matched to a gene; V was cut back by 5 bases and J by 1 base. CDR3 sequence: CASSLGQGSRTNEKLFF. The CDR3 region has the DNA TGTGCCAGTAGTCTCGGACAGGGGAGTCGAACTAATGAAAAACTGTTTTTT.

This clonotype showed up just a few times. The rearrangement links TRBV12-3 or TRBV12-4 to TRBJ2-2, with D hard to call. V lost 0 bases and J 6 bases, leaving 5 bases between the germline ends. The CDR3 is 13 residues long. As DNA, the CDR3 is TGTGCCAGCAGTTTAGCCCAGCCCGGGGAGCTGTTTTTT. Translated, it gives CASSLAQPGELFF.

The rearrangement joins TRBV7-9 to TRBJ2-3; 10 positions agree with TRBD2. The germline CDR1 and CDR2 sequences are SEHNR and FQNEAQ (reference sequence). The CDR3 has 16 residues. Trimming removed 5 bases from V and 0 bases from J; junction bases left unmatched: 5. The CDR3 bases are TGTGCCAGCAGCGGGATGACTAGCGGGAGCACAGATACGCAGTATTTT. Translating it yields CASSGMTSGSTDTQYF.

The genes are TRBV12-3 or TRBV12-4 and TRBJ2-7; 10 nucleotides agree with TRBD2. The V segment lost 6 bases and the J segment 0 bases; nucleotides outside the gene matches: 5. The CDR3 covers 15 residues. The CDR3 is CASRTSGSSSYEQYF. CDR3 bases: TGTGCCAGCAGGACTAGCGGGTCCAGCTCCTACGAGCAGTACTTC.

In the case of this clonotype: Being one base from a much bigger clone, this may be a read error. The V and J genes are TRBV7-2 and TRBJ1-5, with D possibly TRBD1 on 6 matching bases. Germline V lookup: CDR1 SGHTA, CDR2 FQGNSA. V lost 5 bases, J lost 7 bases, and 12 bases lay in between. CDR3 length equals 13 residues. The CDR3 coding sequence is TGTGCCAGCAGCGTTCTTGGGACACAGCCCCAGCATTTT. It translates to CASSVLGTQPQHF.

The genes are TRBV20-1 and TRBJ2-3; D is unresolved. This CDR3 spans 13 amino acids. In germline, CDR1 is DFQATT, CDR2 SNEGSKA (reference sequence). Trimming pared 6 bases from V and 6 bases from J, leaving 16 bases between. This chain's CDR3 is CSATTRLVDTQYF. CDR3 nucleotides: TGCAGTGCGACCACGCGCTTAGTCGATACGCAGTATTTT.

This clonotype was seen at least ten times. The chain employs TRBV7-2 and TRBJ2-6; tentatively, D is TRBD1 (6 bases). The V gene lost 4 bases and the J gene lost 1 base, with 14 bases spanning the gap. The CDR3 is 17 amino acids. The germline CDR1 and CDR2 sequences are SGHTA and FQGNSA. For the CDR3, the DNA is TGTGCCAGCAGCTCGTCCCGGGACATGTCTGGGGCCAACGTCCTGACTTTC. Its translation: CASSSSRDMSGANVLTF.

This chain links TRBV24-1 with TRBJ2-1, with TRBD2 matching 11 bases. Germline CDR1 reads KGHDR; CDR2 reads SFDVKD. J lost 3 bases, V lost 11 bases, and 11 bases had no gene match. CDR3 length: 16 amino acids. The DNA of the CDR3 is TGTGCCATTTTAGCGGGAGGGCCGGTCAGCTACAATGAGCAGTTCTTC. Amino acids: CAILAGGPVSYNEQFF.

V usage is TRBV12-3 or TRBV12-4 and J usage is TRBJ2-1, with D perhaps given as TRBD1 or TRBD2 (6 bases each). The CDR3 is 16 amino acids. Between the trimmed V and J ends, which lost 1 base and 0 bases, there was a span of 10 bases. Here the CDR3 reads CASSLGGGGSYNEQFF. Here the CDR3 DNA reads TGTGCCAGCAGTTTAGGAGGGGGAGGCTCCTACAATGAGCAGTTCTTC.

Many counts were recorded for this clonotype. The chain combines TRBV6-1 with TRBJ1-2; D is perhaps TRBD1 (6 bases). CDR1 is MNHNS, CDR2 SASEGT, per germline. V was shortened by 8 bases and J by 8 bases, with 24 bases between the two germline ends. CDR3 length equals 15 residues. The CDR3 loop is CASDILSQGLGGYTF. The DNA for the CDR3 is TGTGCCAGCGATATCCTTTCTCAGGGGCTCGGAGGCTACACCTTC.

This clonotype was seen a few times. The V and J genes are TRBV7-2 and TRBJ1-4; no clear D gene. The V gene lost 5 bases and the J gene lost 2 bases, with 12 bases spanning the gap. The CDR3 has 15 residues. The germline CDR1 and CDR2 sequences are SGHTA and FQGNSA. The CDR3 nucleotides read TGTGCCAGCAGCCTAGACGGATTTACTAATGAAAAACTGTTTTTT. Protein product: CASSLDGFTNEKLFF.

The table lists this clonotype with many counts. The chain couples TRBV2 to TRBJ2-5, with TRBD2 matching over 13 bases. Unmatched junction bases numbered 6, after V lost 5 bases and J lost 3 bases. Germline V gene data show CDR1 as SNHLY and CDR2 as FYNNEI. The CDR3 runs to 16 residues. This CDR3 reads CASSRGLAGVEETQYF. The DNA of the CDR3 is TGTGCCAGCAGTCGCGGACTAGCGGGAGTGGAAGAGACCCAGTACTTC.

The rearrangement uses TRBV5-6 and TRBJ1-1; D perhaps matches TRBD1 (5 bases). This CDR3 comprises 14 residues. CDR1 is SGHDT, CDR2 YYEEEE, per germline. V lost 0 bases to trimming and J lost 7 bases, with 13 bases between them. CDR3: CASSLDRLLREAFF. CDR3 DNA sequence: TGTGCCAGCAGCTTGGACAGGCTCCTACGTGAAGCTTTCTTT.

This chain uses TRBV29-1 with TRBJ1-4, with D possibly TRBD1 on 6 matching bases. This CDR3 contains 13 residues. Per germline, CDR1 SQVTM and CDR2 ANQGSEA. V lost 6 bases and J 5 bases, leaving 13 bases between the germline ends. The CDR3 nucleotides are TGCAGCGTAGTCGAGGGGGAAAATGAAAAACTGTTTTTT. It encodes CSVVEGENEKLFF.

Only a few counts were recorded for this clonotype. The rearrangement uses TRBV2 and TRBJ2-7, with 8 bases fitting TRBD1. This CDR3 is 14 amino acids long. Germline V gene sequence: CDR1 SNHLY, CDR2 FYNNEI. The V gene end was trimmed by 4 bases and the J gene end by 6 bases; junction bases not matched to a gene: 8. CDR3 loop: CASSVEGQGTEQYF. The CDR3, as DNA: TGTGCCAGCAGTGTCGAAGGACAGGGTACCGAGCAGTACTTC.

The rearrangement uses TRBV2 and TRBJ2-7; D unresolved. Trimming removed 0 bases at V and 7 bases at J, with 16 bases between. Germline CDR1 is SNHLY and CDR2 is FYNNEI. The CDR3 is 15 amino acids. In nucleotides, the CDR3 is TGTGCCAGCAGTGAAGCGAATACCCCTGCTGGGGAGCAGTACTTC. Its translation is CASSEANTPAGEQYF.